Below, 19 T cell receptor beta chains from the same sample are listed, as sequenced in a study of early T cells in non-severe SARS-CoV-2 infection. One entry per CDR3 protein results from TCRdb running MiXCR on the 5' RACE reads. The table shows tens of thousands of distinct CDR3 sequences, with more than 9% occurring only once. Sequenced material: whole blood, taken at baseline. These receptors were taken from an adult who was a healthcare worker with PCR-confirmed SARS-CoV-2 infection or an uninfected control (not recorded which).

This clonotype was seen a few times. This chain connects TRBV19 to TRBJ2-1, with a tentative D call TRBD2 (6 bases). This CDR3 has 14 residues. Germline-derived CDR1 and CDR2 are LNHDA and SQIVND (reference sequence). The V end lost 7 bases, the J end lost 6 bases, and 16 bases lay between the germline ends. The chain's CDR3 is CASKRAGWANEQFF. The CDR3 DNA reads TGTGCCAGTAAGAGGGCGGGGTGGGCCAATGAGCAGTTCTTC.

In the case of this clonotype: A read error may account for a junction end that differs from germline. J is TRBJ1-1 and V is TRBV6-1; no clear D gene. Germline CDR1 is MNHNS and CDR2 is SASEGT. The CDR3 is made up of 14 amino acids. Here the CDR3 DNA reads TGTGCCAGCAGTGCCAGATCCGGGGATACTGAAGTTTTCTTT. Protein: CASSARSGDTEVFF.

A few counts support this clonotype. The chain couples TRBV2 to TRBJ2-1, with D unresolved. CDR1 is SNHLY, CDR2 FYNNEI, per germline. The CDR3 covers 15 residues. The V gene lost 3 bases and the J gene lost 0 bases, with 9 bases spanning the gap. CDR3 sequence reads: CASSDVASSYNEQFF. CDR3 DNA sequence: TGTGCCAGCAGTGACGTTGCTAGCTCCTACAATGAGCAGTTCTTC.

This clonotype occurred many times. The chain combines TRBV6-5 with TRBJ2-3; the match to TRBD1 covers 10 bases. This CDR3 is 17 amino acids long. The germline V gene encodes CDR1 MNHEY and CDR2 SVGAGI. Germline trimming cut 6 bases from V and 2 bases from J; bases unmatched to any gene: 11. As DNA, the CDR3 is TGTGCCAGCAGAACCGGGACAGGGGCCTTTAACACAGATACGCAGTATTTT. It encodes CASRTGTGAFNTDTQYF.

The table lists this clonotype with many counts. The rearrangement links TRBV28 to TRBJ1-5; D gene ambiguous. Germline V CDR1 and CDR2: MDHEN, SYDVKM. Trimming cost V 3 bases and J 0 bases, with 6 bases left between them. The CDR3 has 14 amino acids. The CDR3 reads CASSFQSSNQPQHF. CDR3 sequence (DNA): TGTGCCAGCAGTTTCCAGAGTAGCAATCAGCCCCAGCATTTT. The entire variable domain, with the rest obtained from reference TRBV28 and TRBJ1-5, is as follows: DVKVTQSSRYLVKRTGEKVFLECVQDMDHENMFWYRQDPGLGLRLIYFSYDVKMKEKGDIPEGYSVSREKKERFSLILESASTNQTSMYLCASSFQSSNQPQHFGDGTRLSIL.

By sample fraction, this clonotype is medium-sized (0.01 to 0.1%). The rearrangement links TRBV27 to TRBJ1-5; D not certain. Trimming cost V 3 bases and J 7 bases, with 16 bases left between them. From germline, CDR1 is MNHEY and CDR2 SMNVEV (reference sequence). The length of the CDR3 is 15 residues. The CDR3 sequence is CASSLGAGMGQPQHF. CDR3 bases: TGTGCCAGCAGTTTGGGCGCGGGCATGGGCCAGCCCCAGCATTTT.

This chain joins TRBV10-3 and TRBJ1-3, with D possibly matching TRBD1 (5 bases). CDR1 is ENHRY, CDR2 SYGVKD, per germline. The germline V and J ends were trimmed by 6 bases and 0 bases, with 6 bases remaining between them. The CDR3 runs 13 residues. The CDR3 loop is CAISGGSGNTIYF. CDR3 nucleotide sequence: TGTGCCATCAGCGGGGGCTCTGGAAACACCATATATTTT.

This rearrangement joins TRBV20-1 to TRBJ2-2; D not certain. Per the germline V gene, CDR1 is DFQATT and CDR2 is SNEGSKA (reference sequence). The CDR3 has 13 amino acids. The V gene lost 1 base and the J gene lost 9 bases, with 12 bases spanning the gap. CDR3 DNA sequence: TGCAGTGCTAGAGCCGCCACGGCGTGGGAGCTGTTTTTT. Amino acid sequence: CSARAATAWELFF.

A few counts support this clonotype. The chain joins TRBV12-3 or TRBV12-4 to TRBJ2-1; 10 bases map to TRBD2. Trimming took 3 bases from V and 6 from J; bases not matched to a gene: 5. CDR3 length: 15 amino acids. The CDR3 DNA reads as TGTGCCAGCAGTTTGATGAGCGGGAGGGCCAATGAGCAGTTCTTC. It yields the protein CASSLMSGRANEQFF.

The chain links TRBV4-1 to TRBJ2-7; possibly TRBD2 for D (5 bases). Germline CDR1 MGHRA, CDR2 YSYEKL. Between the trimmed V and J ends, which lost 4 bases and 2 bases, there was a span of 15 bases. This CDR3 spans 15 amino acids. CDR3 in amino acids: CASSRRLNGAYEQYF. The DNA of the CDR3 is TGCGCCAGCAGCCGAAGACTTAACGGGGCCTACGAGCAGTACTTC.

This clonotype occurred many times. The CDR3 loop is CASSLASGYEQYF. The CDR3 DNA reads as TGTGCCAGCAGCCTGGCATCGGGCTACGAGCAGTACTTC. The genes are TRBV5-4 and TRBJ2-7, with D unclear. Trimming took 4 bases from V and 3 from J, leaving 11 bases between them. The CDR3 has 13 residues. Germline values: CDR1 SGHNT, CDR2 YYREEE (reference sequence).

This clonotype has only a few counts. The rearrangement links TRBV28 to TRBJ2-3, with D hard to call. This CDR3 contains 13 residues. V lost 6 bases and J lost 0, with 7 bases in between. CDR1 is MDHEN, CDR2 SYDVKM, per germline. The CDR3 DNA reads TGTGCCAGCAGCCCCTCTAGCACAGATACGCAGTATTTT. Its protein product is CASSPSSTDTQYF.

V is TRBV5-4 and J is TRBJ1-2; no firm D call. V gave up 9 bases and J gave up 6 bases, with 15 bases separating them. The CDR3 runs to 12 residues. CDR1 is SGHNT, CDR2 YYREEE, per germline (reference sequence). This chain's CDR3 is CATGVDGDGYTF. CDR3 sequence (DNA): TGTGCCACCGGAGTTGATGGGGATGGCTACACCTTC. Using reference TRBV5-4 and TRBJ1-2 for the parts outside the CDR3, the full variable domain is ETGVTQSPTHLIKTRGQQVTLRCSSQSGHNTVSWYQQALGQGPQFIFQYYREEENGRGNFPPRFSGLQFPNYSSELNVNALELDDSALYLCATGVDGDGYTFGSGTRLTVV.

This clonotype was observed a handful of times. The rearrangement links TRBV6-5 to TRBJ2-1; D remains ambiguous. The CDR3 totals 15 residues. From germline, CDR1 is MNHEY and CDR2 SVGAGI. The V gene lost 4 bases and the J gene lost 0 bases, with 10 bases spanning the gap. Here the CDR3 DNA reads TGTGCCAGCAGTTCGGACCGCAGCTCCTACAATGAGCAGTTCTTC. Protein sequence: CASSSDRSSYNEQFF.

The V call is TRBV11-2, the J call TRBJ2-5, with D possibly matching TRBD2 (6 bases). Trimming removed 2 bases from V and 2 bases from J, with 9 bases in between. The CDR3 is 14 amino acids. Germline V gene data show CDR1 as SGHAT and CDR2 as FQNNGV. Here the CDR3 DNA reads TGTGCCAGCAGCTTATGGCTAGCGCAAGAGACCCAGTACTTC. Amino acids: CASSLWLAQETQYF.

This clonotype was observed many times. V is TRBV27 and J is TRBJ1-2; the match to TRBD1 covers 9 bases. This CDR3 contains 13 residues. V shed 5 bases, J shed 2 bases, and the junction held 0 bases outside the gene matches. The germline gives CDR1 MNHEY, CDR2 SMNVEV (reference sequence). The CDR3 DNA reads TGTGCCAGCAGTGGGACAGGGAACTATGGCTACACCTTC. Protein: CASSGTGNYGYTF.

This chain links TRBV28 with TRBJ2-7; TRBD1 aligns across 9 bases. V shed 7 bases, J shed 7 bases, and the junction held 14 bases outside the gene matches. The length of the CDR3 is 15 residues. Germline CDR1 MDHEN, CDR2 SYDVKM. The CDR3 sequence is CASKLQQGAPGEQYF. As DNA, the CDR3 is TGTGCCAGCAAGCTGCAACAGGGGGCGCCGGGGGAGCAGTACTTC.

This clonotype has just a few counts. The V gene is TRBV27, the J gene TRBJ2-4, with 7 bases matching TRBD1. Losses at the gene ends were 4 bases for V and 0 bases for J; bases not matched to a gene: 3. Germline CDR1 is MNHEY and CDR2 is SMNVEV (reference sequence). This CDR3 is built from 15 residues. The CDR3 DNA reads as TGTGCCAGCAGTTCACCAGGGGGAGCCAAAAACATTCAGTACTTC. The encoded protein is CASSSPGGAKNIQYF.

This clonotype was observed a few times. The V gene is TRBV28, the J gene TRBJ2-3; D tentatively reads TRBD1 or TRBD2 (7 bases each). The CDR3 runs to 18 residues. The ends were cut back, 7 bases at V and 1 base at J, with 24 bases in the middle. Germline CDR1 and CDR2: MDHEN and SYDVKM. DNA of the CDR3: TGTGCCAGCATCCCATCGGCAGGGGGAGGGGCAGGCACAGATACGCAGTATTTT. Protein: CASIPSAGGGAGTDTQYF.